This T cell receptor (beta chain) was obtained from a study of T cell responses to AZD1222 COVID-19 vaccine. About this clone: The antigen is unknown.

Clones were read by immunoSEQ multiplex PCR, and TCRdb kept only the in-frame ones, dropping some. Altogether approximately 100,000 clones are present, about 92% being singletons, with the ten largest covering 6.5% to 10%. The CDR3 sequence is 14 residues long. V lost 1 base and J lost 7; bases outside the gene matches: 1. Germline V gene lookup returns CDR1 LGHDT and CDR2 YNNKEL (reference sequence). Pooled in the analysis were second doses at about 4 or about 12 weeks. Study-level results: Vaccination with two AZD1222 doses was followed by a rise in Spike-specific TCR breadth and depth. CD4 TCRs linked to vaccination spanned spike, dominating at 160-218 and 743-854. White British donors predominated, females outnumbered males, and clonal diversity was possibly underestimated.

The receptor comes from an adult who received the AZD1222 COVID-19 vaccine. Sequences were derived from peripheral blood, sampled 28 days after the second AZD1222 dose. The chain uses TRBV3-1 (or the pseudogene TRBV3-2) and TRBJ1-3; 10 positions agree with TRBD1. The CDR3 region is CASSQGDRGNTIYF. CDR3 nucleotides: TGTGCCAGCAGCCAAGGGGACAGGGGTAACACCATATATTTT.